This TCR beta chain was sequenced during a study of OX40 agonist ivuxolimab in advanced cancers. Study observations and caveats: Low normalized T-cell clonal expansion was also seen in some nonresponders. Among the lowest peripheral clonal expansion occurred in 0.1-3.0 mg/kg partial responders. The investigators did not determine what antigen specificity the expanded peripheral T cells had.

Remarks on this clone: The antigen is unknown.

Per the germline V gene, CDR1 is MNHEY and CDR2 is SMNVEV (reference sequence). This CDR3 has 14 residues. V was pared by 3 bases and J by 1 base, with 6 bases between. The protocol was immunoSEQ multiplex PCR, while the TCRdb copy is restricted to in-frame clones and leaves out a portion. The sample lists some 83,000 clones, about 88% occurring once. This chain joins TRBV27 and TRBJ2-2, with D tentatively TRBD2 (5 bases). Sample: CD4+ or CD8+ T cells sorted from blood, taken in a trial of the OX40 agonist ivuxolimab. The clonotype originates from an adult with an advanced solid tumor such as melanoma, head and neck, liver or kidney cancer. The CDR3 here is CASSLAGNTGELFF. The CDR3, as DNA: TGTGCCAGCAGTTTGGCGGGGAACACCGGGGAGCTGTTTTTT.